This T cell receptor (beta chain) was observed in a study of T cells in Graves' hyperthyroidism and ophthalmopathy. On the study more broadly: Peripheral blood was collected at initial diagnosis, before any treatment.

Study conclusions and caveats: Most thyroid clonotypes expanded above 0.001 appeared in blood too. The model anticipated ophthalmopathy a median approximately 6.7 months pre-onset.

Of note for this clonotype: What it recognizes is unknown.

Researchers took RNA transcripts and amplified the TCR beta CDR3 regions from them. The HTBI primer set was used in a first-round RT-PCR of the TCR CDR3. In TCRdb, the multiplex PCR reads were re-called with MiXCR into one record per CDR3 protein. The data contain about 52,000 distinct CDR3 sequences, roughly half of them singletons. Germline CDR1 reads ENHRY; CDR2 reads SYGVKD. J gave up 4 bases and V 6 bases, and 12 bases lay outside the gene matches. The CDR3 consists of 15 residues. The sample taken for sequencing was blood. The clonotype was recovered from a woman in her 50s with Graves' ophthalmopathy. The V gene is TRBV10-3, the J gene TRBJ2-7, with 7 positions matching TRBD2. CDR3 residues: CAISGAGAGSYEQYF. In nucleotides, the CDR3 is TGTGCCATCAGCGGCGCGGGAGCGGGGAGTTACGAGCAGTACTTC.